This entry features one TCR beta chain sequence. What it binds is unknown. The sample comes from a study of T cell responses to AZD1222 COVID-19 vaccine. Findings of the study overall: Only 5 or 6 AZD1222 recipients were seropositive at baseline. Two AZD1222 doses significantly raised spike-specific TCR breadth and depth over controls.

TCRdb keeps only in-frame clones here, not all; method: immunoSEQ multiplex PCR. The sample contains some 110,000 clones, roughly 92% of which appear only once. Trimming left V 2 bases short and J 5 bases short, with 9 bases between. This CDR3 comprises 14 residues. Germline V gene data show CDR1 as MNHEY and CDR2 as SVGAGI. Sequencing was performed on peripheral blood, taken on day 0 of AZD1222 vaccination. This chain uses TRBV6-5 with TRBJ1-4; possibly TRBD1 for D (6 bases). This sequence originates from an adult in good health. The CDR3 sequence is CASSYDRKNEKLFF. The CDR3, as DNA: TGTGCCAGCAGTTACGACAGGAAGAATGAAAAACTGTTTTTT.